The TCR beta chain described here comes from a study of cytomegalovirus exposure and HLA in healthy donors. Study results and limitations: In a later analysis, HLA-C alleles had the fewest associated TCRs, DRB1 alleles the most.

A few counts support this clone. Its specificity is unknown. PCR used 60 Vbeta primers and 13 Jbeta primers. Using immunoSEQ multiplex PCR, the repertoire was profiled, and TCRdb retains in-frame clones only, with some absent. Of 200,000 to 250,000 clones listed, roughly four fifths are singletons. Germline values: CDR1 SGHTA, CDR2 FQGNSA. This CDR3 comprises 14 residues. Trimming took off 4 bases at V and 2 bases at J, with 12 bases between the two ends. The gene calls are TRBV7-2 and TRBJ2-7, with D possibly being TRBD1 (5 bases). Sequencing was performed on PBMCs. The clonotype comes from a woman aged 45-65 years in good health and CMV-seropositive. The CDR3 sequence: CASSSSTGPYEQYF. The CDR3 DNA follows: TGTGCCAGCAGCTCCTCTACAGGACCCTACGAGCAGTACTTC. Filled out from reference TRBV7-2 and TRBJ2-7, the complete variable domain reads GAGVSQSPSNKVTEKGKDVELRCDPISGHTALYWYRQSLGQGLEFLIYFQGNSAPDKSGLPSDRFSAERTGGSVSTLTIQRTQQEDSAVYLCASSSSTGPYEQYFGPGTRLTVT.